This T cell receptor (beta chain) was captured in a study of cytomegalovirus exposure and HLA in healthy donors. Primers included in the PCR were 60 Vbeta and 13 Jbeta primers. Here immunoSEQ multiplex PCR was the method, and the copy in TCRdb shows in-frame clones only, minus some. This sample's clone table lists 100,000 or so clones. This TCR was recovered from a man in his fifties in good health and CMV-seronegative. The sample taken for sequencing was PBMCs.

CDR3 loop: CASGWGNTEAFF. Here the CDR3 DNA reads TGTGCCAGCGGGTGGGGCAACACTGAAGCTTTCTTT. The rearrangement joins TRBV6-1 to TRBJ1-1; possible D gene TRBD1, 5 bases. The CDR3 runs 12 residues. Germline V gene lookup returns CDR1 MNHNS and CDR2 SASEGT. V dropped 8 bases and J dropped 2 bases, with 9 bases sitting between them.